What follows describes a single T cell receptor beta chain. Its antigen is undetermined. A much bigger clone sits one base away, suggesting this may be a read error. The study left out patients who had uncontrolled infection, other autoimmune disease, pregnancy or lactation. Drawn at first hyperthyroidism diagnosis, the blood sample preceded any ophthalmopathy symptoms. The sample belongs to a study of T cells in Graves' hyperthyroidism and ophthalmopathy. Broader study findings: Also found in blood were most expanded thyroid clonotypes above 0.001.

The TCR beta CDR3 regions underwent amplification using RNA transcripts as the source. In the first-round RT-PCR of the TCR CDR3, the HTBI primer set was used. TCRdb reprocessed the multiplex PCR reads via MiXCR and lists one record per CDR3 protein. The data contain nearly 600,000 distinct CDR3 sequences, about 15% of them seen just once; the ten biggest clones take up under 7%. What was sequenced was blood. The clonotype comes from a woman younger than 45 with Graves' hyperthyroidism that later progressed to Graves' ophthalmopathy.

CDR3 sequence: CDSSGAGGGVHGELFF. CDR3 nucleotide sequence: TGTGACAGCAGTGGGGCTGGCGGAGGGGTGCACGGGGAGCTGTTTTTT. The gene calls are TRBV2 and TRBJ2-2; D possibly corresponds to TRBD2 (6 bases). From germline, CDR1 is SNHLY and CDR2 FYNNEI. The CDR3 is 16 residues long.